This T cell receptor (beta chain) appears in the sequencing data of a study of long-term antiretroviral therapy in people with HIV. General observations from the study: In the period from about 2003 to 2018, blood was collected, possibly under older ART regimens.

Note on this clone: Its specificity is unknown.

The CDR3 spans 15 residues. Germline V gene sequence: CDR1 SNHLY, CDR2 FYNNEI. The V end was cut by 5 bases, the J end by 1 base, with 14 bases between. Researchers report immunoSEQ v3.0 was run at survey level. Clones were sequenced by immunoSEQ multiplex PCR, and TCRdb holds only the in-frame ones, with some missing. The sample includes tens of thousands of clones, roughly four fifths of them seen just once. This chain links TRBV2 with TRBJ1-1; the D gene is possibly TRBD1 (5 bases). The sequenced sample was unsorted PBMCs, obtained 0.4 years after starting antiretroviral therapy. The sequence came from a man aged 45-65 years with HIV. The CDR3 sequence: CASSSQALGNTEAFF. CDR3 sequence (DNA): TGTGCCAGCAGTTCACAGGCCCTGGGGAACACTGAAGCTTTCTTT.